This entry lists 15 T cell receptor beta chains sequenced from one sample in a study of OX40 agonist ivuxolimab in advanced cancers. The table came from immunoSEQ multiplex PCR; TCRdb's copy has only in-frame clones and leaves some out. The sample yields more than 80,000 clones, 90% to 95% seen once. Sequencing used CD4+ or CD8+ T cells sorted from blood, obtained in a trial of the OX40 agonist ivuxolimab. These receptors were collected from an adult with an advanced solid tumor such as melanoma, head and neck, liver or kidney cancer.

The chain joins TRBV28 to TRBJ1-5, with no clear D. V was trimmed by 8 bases and J by 1 base, leaving 6 bases between them. Germline V gene data show CDR1 as MDHEN and CDR2 as SYDVKM. This CDR3 comprises 12 residues. The chain's CDR3 is CASQDSNQPQHF. The CDR3 nucleotides read TGTGCCAGCCAAGACAGCAATCAGCCCCAGCATTTT.

The chain employs TRBV27 and TRBJ2-1; 15 nucleotides agree with TRBD2. Germline V gene data show CDR1 as MNHEY and CDR2 as SMNVEV (reference sequence). Trimming cost V 5 bases and J 9 bases; bases outside gene matches: 2. The CDR3 covers 14 residues. CDR3 region: CASSGTSGGSEQFF. For the CDR3, the DNA is TGTGCCAGCAGTGGGACTAGCGGGGGGAGTGAGCAGTTCTTC.

This clone has more than one count but fewer than ten. V and J are TRBV5-1 and TRBJ1-6; TRBD1 agrees at 9 bases. Germline V gene lookup returns CDR1 SGHRS and CDR2 YFSETQ. V gave up 7 bases and J gave up 10 bases; unmatched junction bases: 12. CDR3 size: 15 residues. CDR3 DNA: TGCGCCAGCGCCGACCGGGACAGGGAAGTATCACCCCTCCACTTT. Its protein product is CASADRDREVSPLHF.

This chain links TRBV4-2 with TRBJ2-1; D is possibly TRBD2 (6 bases). The germline V and J ends were trimmed by 1 base and 2 bases, with 9 bases remaining between them. Germline V gives CDR1 LGHNA, CDR2 YNFKEQ. The CDR3 loop spans 15 amino acids. The CDR3 region is CASSQGTGAYNEQFF. In DNA form, the CDR3 reads TGTGCCAGCAGCCAAGGTACGGGGGCCTACAATGAGCAGTTCTTC.

This clone was picked up one time. The J gene is TRBJ1-3, the V gene TRBV5-4, with D possibly matching TRBD1 (6 bases). CDR3 size: 15 residues. CDR1 is SGHNT, CDR2 YYREEE, per germline (reference sequence). CDR3 amino acids: CAYTRGLNNRDTIYF. The CDR3 nucleotides are TGTGCGTATACCCGGGGGCTCAACAACCGGGACACCATATATTTT.

V and J are TRBV28 and TRBJ2-7; 7 bases are shared with TRBD1. V dropped 5 bases and J dropped 2; count of bases not matched to a gene: 12. This CDR3 region has 16 residues. The germline V gene has CDR1 MDHEN and CDR2 SYDVKM. This CDR3 reads CASSAIPRTGAYEQYF. In DNA, the CDR3 is TGTGCCAGCAGTGCTATCCCCCGAACAGGGGCCTACGAGCAGTACTTC.

The chain couples TRBV4-1 to TRBJ2-1; 8 positions match TRBD2. V was clipped by 2 bases and J by 0 bases; unmatched bases: 9. CDR1 and CDR2 (germline): MGHRA, YSYEKL. The CDR3 consists of 18 residues. As DNA, the CDR3 is TGCGCCAGCAGCCAAACGATCACTAGCGGCAACTCCTACAATGAGCAGTTCTTC. It encodes CASSQTITSGNSYNEQFF.

The chain joins TRBV28 to TRBJ1-5; D remains unclear. From germline, CDR1 is MDHEN and CDR2 SYDVKM. Trimming left V 3 bases short and J 0 bases short, with 15 bases between. The CDR3 is 17 residues long. CDR3 residues: CASSFLQFRYSNQPQHF. Written as DNA, the CDR3 is TGTGCCAGCAGTTTTTTACAGTTTAGGTATAGCAATCAGCCCCAGCATTTT.

V is TRBV7-2 and J is TRBJ2-2; unclear D gene. Germline assignment: CDR1 SGHTA and CDR2 FQGNSA. The CDR3 spans 12 residues. Trimming left V 2 bases short and J 7 bases short, with 5 bases between. The CDR3 loop reads CASSLNSGELFF. CDR3 nucleotide sequence: TGTGCCAGCAGCTTAAATAGCGGGGAGCTGTTTTTT.

V usage is TRBV19 and J usage is TRBJ2-1; perhaps TRBD1 as D (5 bases). Germline assignment: CDR1 LNHDA and CDR2 SQIVND (reference sequence). V dropped 6 bases and J dropped 5 bases, with 26 bases sitting between them. The CDR3 has 18 amino acids. The CDR3 coding sequence is TGTGCCAGTAGCAAACGTCTTGCTTTGGGGTTGGGGCACAATGAGCAGTTCTTC. Protein product: CASSKRLALGLGHNEQFF. Supplemented by reference TRBV19 and TRBJ2-1, the full variable domain reads DGGITQSPKYLFRKEGQNVTLSCEQNLNHDAMYWYRQDPGQGLRLIYYSQIVNDFQKGDIAEGYSVSREKKESFPLTVTSAQKNPTAFYLCASSKRLALGLGHNEQFFGPGTRLTVL.

V is TRBV6-6 and J is TRBJ1-5; 9 nucleotides line up with TRBD1. CDR3 length: 15 residues. The V and J ends lost 5 bases and 4 bases, in that order; junction bases with no gene match: 6. Germline loops: CDR1 MNHNY, CDR2 SVGAGI (reference sequence). CDR3 sequence (DNA): TGTGCCAGCAGTCCACTTGGACAGGGGAATCAGCCCCAGCATTTT. It translates to CASSPLGQGNQPQHF.

V and J are TRBV6-6 and TRBJ1-3; D gene ambiguous. This CDR3 region has 14 residues. Trimming took off 0 bases at V and 1 base at J, with 4 bases between the two ends. Germline V gives CDR1 MNHNY, CDR2 SVGAGI (reference sequence). The CDR3 here is CASSYSISGNTIYF. The CDR3 DNA sequence: TGTGCCAGCAGTTACTCAATTTCTGGAAACACCATATATTTT.

The genes are TRBV6-5 and TRBJ1-3, with a possible D match to TRBD1 (5 bases). This CDR3 has 16 amino acids. V lost 0 bases and J lost 4, with 13 bases in between. CDR1 MNHEY and CDR2 SVGAGI come from the germline V gene. Written as DNA, the CDR3 is TGTGCCAGCAGTTACTCGGGGTCGGGACGAGGAAACACCATATATTTT. It is translated as CASSYSGSGRGNTIYF.

The V gene is TRBV11-2, the J gene TRBJ2-5; D tentatively reads TRBD1 or TRBD2 (5 bases each). The germline V and J ends were trimmed by 2 bases and 4 bases, with 11 bases remaining between them. The CDR3 covers 14 residues. The germline CDR1 and CDR2 sequences are SGHAT and FQNNGV. The CDR3 reads CASSLPPGTETQYF. The DNA of the CDR3 is TGTGCCAGCAGCTTACCCCCGGGGACAGAGACCCAGTACTTC.

CDR3 nucleotides: TGTGCCACCAGCAGAGACAGGGAGCATGAGCAGTTCTTC. Translating it yields CATSRDREHEQFF. This chain uses TRBV15 with TRBJ2-1; D possibly matches TRBD1 or TRBD2 (5 bases each). From germline, CDR1 is LNHNV and CDR2 YYDKDF (reference sequence). Trimming cost V 0 bases and J 8 bases, with 8 bases left between them. CDR3 length: 13 residues.